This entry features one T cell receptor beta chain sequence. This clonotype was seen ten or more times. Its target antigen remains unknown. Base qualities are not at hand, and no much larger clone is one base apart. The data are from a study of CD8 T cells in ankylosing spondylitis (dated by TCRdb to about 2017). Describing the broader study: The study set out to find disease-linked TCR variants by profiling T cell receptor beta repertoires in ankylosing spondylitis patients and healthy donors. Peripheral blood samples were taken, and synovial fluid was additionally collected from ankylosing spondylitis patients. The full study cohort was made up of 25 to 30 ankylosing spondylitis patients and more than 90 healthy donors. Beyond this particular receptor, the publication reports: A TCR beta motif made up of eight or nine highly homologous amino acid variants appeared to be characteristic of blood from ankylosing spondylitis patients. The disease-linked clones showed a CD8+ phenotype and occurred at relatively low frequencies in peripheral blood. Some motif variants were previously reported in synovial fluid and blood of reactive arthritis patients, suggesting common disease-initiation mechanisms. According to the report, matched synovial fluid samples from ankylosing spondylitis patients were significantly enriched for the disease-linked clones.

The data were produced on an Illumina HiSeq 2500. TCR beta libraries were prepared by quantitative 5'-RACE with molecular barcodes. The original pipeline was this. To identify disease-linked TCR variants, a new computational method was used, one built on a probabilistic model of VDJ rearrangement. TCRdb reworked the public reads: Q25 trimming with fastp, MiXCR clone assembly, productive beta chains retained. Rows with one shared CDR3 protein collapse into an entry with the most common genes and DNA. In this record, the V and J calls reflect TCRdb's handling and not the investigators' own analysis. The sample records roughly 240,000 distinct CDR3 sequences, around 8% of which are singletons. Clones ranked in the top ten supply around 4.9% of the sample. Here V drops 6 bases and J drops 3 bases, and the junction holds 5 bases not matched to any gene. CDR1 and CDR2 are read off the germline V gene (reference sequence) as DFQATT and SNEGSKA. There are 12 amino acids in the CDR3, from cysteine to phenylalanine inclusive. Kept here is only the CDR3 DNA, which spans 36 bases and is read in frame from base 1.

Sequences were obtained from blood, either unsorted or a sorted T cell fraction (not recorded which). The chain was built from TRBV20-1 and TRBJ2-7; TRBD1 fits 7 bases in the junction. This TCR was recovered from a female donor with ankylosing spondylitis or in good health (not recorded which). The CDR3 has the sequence CSAGTAVYEQYF. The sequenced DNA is TGCAGTGCAGGGACAGCGGTCTACGAGCAGTACTTC.